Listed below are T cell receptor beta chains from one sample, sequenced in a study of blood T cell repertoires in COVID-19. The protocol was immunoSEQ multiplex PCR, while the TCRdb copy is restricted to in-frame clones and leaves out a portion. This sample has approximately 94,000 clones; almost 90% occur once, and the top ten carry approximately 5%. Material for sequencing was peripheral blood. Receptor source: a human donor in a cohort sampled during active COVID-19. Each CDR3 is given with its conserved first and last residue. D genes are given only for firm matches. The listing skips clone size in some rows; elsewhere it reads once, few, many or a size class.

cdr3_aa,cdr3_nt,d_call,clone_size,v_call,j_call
CASSLGRSQETQYF,TGCGCCAGCAGCTTGGGCCGGTCCCAAGAGACCCAGTACTTC,.,.,TRBV5-1,TRBJ2-5
CASSHQGTSGNEQFF,TGCGCCAGCAGCCACCAAGGGACTAGCGGCAATGAGCAGTTCTTC,TRBD2,.,TRBV4-1,TRBJ2-1
CSGGTANEQFF,TGCAGCGGTGGGACAGCCAATGAGCAGTTCTTC,TRBD1,.,TRBV29-1,TRBJ2-1
CASRAGGPLEQYF,TGTGCCAGCAGAGCGGGAGGCCCACTCGAGCAGTACTTC,TRBD2,.,TRBV27,TRBJ2-7
CASSVYPGNYGYTF,TGTGCCAGCAGTGTTTACCCGGGTAACTATGGCTACACCTTC,.,.,TRBV2,TRBJ1-2
CASSFSRDTQYF,TGTGCCAGCAGTTTTAGTCGAGATACGCAGTATTTT,.,.,TRBV27,TRBJ2-3
CASSQTGATNEKLFF,TGTGCCAGCAGCCAAACAGGAGCAACTAATGAAAAACTGTTTTTT,.,.,TRBV14,TRBJ1-4
CASSPTTGASYGYTF,TGTGCCAGCAGCCCAACGACAGGGGCTAGCTATGGCTACACCTTC,TRBD1,few,TRBV7-9,TRBJ1-2
CASTGTSGIGEQFF,TGTGCCAGCACTGGGACTAGCGGGATCGGCGAGCAGTTCTTC,TRBD2,.,TRBV6-5,TRBJ2-1
CASSIRDRSEAFF,TGTGCCAGCAGTATCCGGGACAGGTCTGAAGCTTTCTTT,TRBD1,.,TRBV27,TRBJ1-1
CASSIVLRSYEQYF,TGTGCCAGTAGTATAGTCCTCCGCTCCTACGAGCAGTACTTC,.,.,TRBV19,TRBJ2-7
CASSLGGRGASNEQFF,TGTGCCAGCAGCTTAGGCGGCAGGGGTGCAAGCAATGAGCAGTTCTTC,.,once,TRBV11-1,TRBJ2-1